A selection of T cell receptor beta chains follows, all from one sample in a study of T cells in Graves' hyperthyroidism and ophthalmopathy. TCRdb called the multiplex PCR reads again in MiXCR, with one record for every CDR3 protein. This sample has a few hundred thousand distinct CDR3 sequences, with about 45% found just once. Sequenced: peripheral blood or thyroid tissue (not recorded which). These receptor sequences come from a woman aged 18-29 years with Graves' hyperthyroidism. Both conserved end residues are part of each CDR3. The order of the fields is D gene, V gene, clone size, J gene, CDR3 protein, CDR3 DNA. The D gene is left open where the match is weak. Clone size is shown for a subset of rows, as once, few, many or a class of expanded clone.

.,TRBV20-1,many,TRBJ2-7,CSARDRTTSEQYF,TGCAGTGCTAGAGACCGAACCACGAGCGAGCAGTACTTC
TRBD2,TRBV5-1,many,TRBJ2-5,CASSLDLLAEGETQYF,TGCGCCAGCAGCTTGGATTTACTAGCGGAGGGGGAGACCCAGTACTTC
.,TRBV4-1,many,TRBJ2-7,CASSQGSVRLGGRDEQYF,TGCGCCAGCAGCCAAGGTTCGGTTCGACTAGGGGGAAGAGACGAGCAGTACTTC
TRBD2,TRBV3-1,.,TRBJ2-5,CASSQGAGDVETQYF,TGTGCCAGCAGCCAAGGGGCGGGAGATGTAGAGACCCAGTACTTC
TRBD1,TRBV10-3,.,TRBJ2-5,CAISESGGPKETQYF,TGTGCCATCAGTGAGTCAGGGGGCCCAAAAGAGACCCAGTACTTC
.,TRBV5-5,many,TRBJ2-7,CASSFSPTLLYEQYF,TGTGCCAGCAGCTTTTCTCCGACCCTCCTCTACGAGCAGTACTTC
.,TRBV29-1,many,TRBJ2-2,CSAPLGVTGELFF,TGCAGCGCCCCCCTTGGGGTAACCGGGGAGCTGTTTTTT
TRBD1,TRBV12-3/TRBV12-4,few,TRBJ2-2,CASTRQGNTGELFF,TGTGCCAGCACTAGACAGGGGAACACCGGGGAGCTGTTTTTT
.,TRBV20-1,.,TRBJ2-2,CSASRWGGTGELFF,TGCAGTGCTAGTAGGTGGGGCGGGACAGGGGAGCTGTTTTTT
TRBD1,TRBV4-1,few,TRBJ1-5,CASSQDWRGLRQPQHF,TGCGCCAGCAGCCAAGATTGGAGGGGGCTGCGTCAGCCCCAGCATTTT